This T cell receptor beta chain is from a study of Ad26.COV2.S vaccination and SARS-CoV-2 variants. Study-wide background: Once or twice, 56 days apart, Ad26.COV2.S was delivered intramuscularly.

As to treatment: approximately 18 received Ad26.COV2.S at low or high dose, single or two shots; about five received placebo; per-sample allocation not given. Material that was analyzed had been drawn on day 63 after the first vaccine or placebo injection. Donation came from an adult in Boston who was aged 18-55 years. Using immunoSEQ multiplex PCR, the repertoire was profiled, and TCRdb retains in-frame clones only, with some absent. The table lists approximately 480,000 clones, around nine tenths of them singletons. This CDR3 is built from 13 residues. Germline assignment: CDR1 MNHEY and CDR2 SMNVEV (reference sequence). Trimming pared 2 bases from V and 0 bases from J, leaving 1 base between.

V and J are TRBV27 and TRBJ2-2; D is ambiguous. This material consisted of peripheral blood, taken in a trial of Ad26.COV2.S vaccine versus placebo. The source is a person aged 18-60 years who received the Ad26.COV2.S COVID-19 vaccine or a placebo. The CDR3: CASSLANTGELFF. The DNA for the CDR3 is TGTGCCAGCAGTTTAGCGAACACCGGGGAGCTGTTTTTT.